Described below is a single T cell receptor beta chain sequence and its context. These data belong to a study of blood T cell repertoires in COVID-19. Study at large: COVID-19 samples, acute and convalescent, were from the United States, Italy and Spain. PBMCs, B-cell-depleted T cells, or T cells were the source of the cDNA or gDNA that made up the material.

The authors' processing: How many nucleated cells were present was estimated from reference gene primer amplification. Profiled with immunoSEQ multiplex PCR; TCRdb holds only in-frame clones, not every one. Clone size and the V and J calls come from that table; the DNA yielded D and trimming. The data show 130,000 or so clones, roughly 84% seen once. This receptor was taken from a woman older than 75 with acute or convalescent COVID-19. The material sequenced was peripheral blood.

The CDR3 spells CASALLGLVNEQYF. Written as DNA, the CDR3 is TGTGCCAGCGCCCTCCTCGGCCTAGTTAACGAGCAGTACTTC. The chain links TRBV27 to TRBJ2-7; D uncertain. The V end was cut by 8 bases, the J end by 5 bases, with 19 bases between. This CDR3 contains 14 residues. Germline V gene sequence: CDR1 MNHEY, CDR2 SMNVEV (reference sequence).